This T cell receptor (beta chain) was captured in a study of technical replicates of blood from a few donors. Clones were sequenced by immunoSEQ multiplex PCR, and TCRdb holds only the in-frame ones, with some missing. The table lists about 81,000 clones, approximately 78% of them singletons. Trimming left V 3 bases short and J 2 bases short, with 16 bases between. The CDR3 spans 16 residues. Germline assignment: CDR1 SGDLS and CDR2 YYNGEE. The V and J genes are TRBV9 and TRBJ2-3; D perhaps matches TRBD1 (5 bases). Sequenced input: PBMCs. This TCR was sampled from a human donor in good health. Some clones in this sample may be carry-over from other donors' samples. The CDR3 here is CASSDGARVVTDTQYF. The DNA for the CDR3 is TGTGCCAGCAGCGATGGGGCTAGAGTGGTCACAGATACGCAGTATTTT.